This T cell receptor (beta chain) was sequenced in a study of shared clonotypes between healthy human individuals. Libraries were prepared by immunoSEQ multiplex PCR; TCRdb keeps only in-frame clonotypes and omits some of them. The sample includes 2,500,000 or so clones, under 95% of them seen just once. V lost 6 bases and J lost 8; bases outside the gene matches: 11. The CDR3 contains 14 residues. CDR1 is SQVTM, CDR2 ANQGSEA, per germline. The rearrangement links TRBV29-1 to TRBJ1-4; 8 nucleotides align to TRBD1. The specimen was naive CD4+ T cells from PBMCs. Described subset: CD45RA+ positively selected. This receptor was obtained from a man younger than 35 in good health. Some clones in this sample may be carry-over from other donors' samples. The CDR3 coding sequence is TGCAGCGTCCCGGAGGGGACAGGAGGGGAAAAACTGTTTTTT. Its translation: CSVPEGTGGEKLFF.